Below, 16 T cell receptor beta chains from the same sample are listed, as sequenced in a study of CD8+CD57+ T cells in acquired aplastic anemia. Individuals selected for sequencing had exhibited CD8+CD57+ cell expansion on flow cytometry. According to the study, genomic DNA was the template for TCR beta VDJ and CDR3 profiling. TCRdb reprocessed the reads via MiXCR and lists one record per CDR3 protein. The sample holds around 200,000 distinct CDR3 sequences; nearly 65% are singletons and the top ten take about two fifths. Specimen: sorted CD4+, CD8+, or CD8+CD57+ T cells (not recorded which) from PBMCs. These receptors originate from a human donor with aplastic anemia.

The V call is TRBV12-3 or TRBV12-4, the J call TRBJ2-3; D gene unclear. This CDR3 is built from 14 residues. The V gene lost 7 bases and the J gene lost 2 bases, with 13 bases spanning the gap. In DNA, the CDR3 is TGTGCCAGCAATTCAAGGCCGGACACAGATACGCAGTATTTT. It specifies CASNSRPDTDTQYF.

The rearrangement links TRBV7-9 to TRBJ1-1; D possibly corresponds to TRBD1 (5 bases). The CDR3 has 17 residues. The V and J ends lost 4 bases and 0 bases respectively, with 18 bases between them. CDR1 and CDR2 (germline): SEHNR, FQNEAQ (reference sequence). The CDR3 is CASSSPGLRALNTEAFF. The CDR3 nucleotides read TGTGCCAGCAGCTCCCCAGGGCTGAGGGCATTGAACACTGAAGCTTTCTTT.

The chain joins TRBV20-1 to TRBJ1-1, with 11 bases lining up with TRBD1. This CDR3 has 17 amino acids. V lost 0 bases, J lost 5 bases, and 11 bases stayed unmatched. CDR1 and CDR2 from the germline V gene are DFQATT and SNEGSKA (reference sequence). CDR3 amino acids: CSARDRTGGIGKTEAFF. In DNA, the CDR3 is TGCAGTGCTAGAGACAGGACAGGGGGCATTGGAAAGACTGAAGCTTTCTTT.

The CDR3 region has the DNA TGTGCCAGCAGCGCGCCAACTAGCGGAACATCAGATACGCAGTATTTT. Translating it yields CASSAPTSGTSDTQYF. The rearrangement joins TRBV9 to TRBJ2-3, with TRBD2 identical over 8 bases. CDR1 is SGDLS and CDR2 is YYNGEE in the germline V gene. J was trimmed by 4 bases and V by 3 bases; bases with no gene match: 10. The CDR3 runs to 16 residues.

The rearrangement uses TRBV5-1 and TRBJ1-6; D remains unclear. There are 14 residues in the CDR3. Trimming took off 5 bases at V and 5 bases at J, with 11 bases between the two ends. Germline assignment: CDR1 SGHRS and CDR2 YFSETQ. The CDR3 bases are TGCGCCAGCAGGAGGACTGTGGATAATTCACCCCTCCACTTT. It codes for CASRRTVDNSPLHF.

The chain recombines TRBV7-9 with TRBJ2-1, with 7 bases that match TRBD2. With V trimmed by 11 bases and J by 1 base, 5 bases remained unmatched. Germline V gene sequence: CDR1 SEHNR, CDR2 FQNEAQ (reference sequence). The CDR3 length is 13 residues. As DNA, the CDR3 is TGTGCCGGCGTGGGGGGGTCCTACAATGAGCAGTTCTTC. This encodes CAGVGGSYNEQFF.

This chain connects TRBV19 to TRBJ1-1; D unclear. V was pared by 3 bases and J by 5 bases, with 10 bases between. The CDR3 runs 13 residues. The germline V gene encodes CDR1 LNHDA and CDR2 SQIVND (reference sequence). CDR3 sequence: CASSMGRWTEAFF. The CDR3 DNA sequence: TGTGCCAGTAGTATGGGGAGGTGGACTGAAGCTTTCTTT.

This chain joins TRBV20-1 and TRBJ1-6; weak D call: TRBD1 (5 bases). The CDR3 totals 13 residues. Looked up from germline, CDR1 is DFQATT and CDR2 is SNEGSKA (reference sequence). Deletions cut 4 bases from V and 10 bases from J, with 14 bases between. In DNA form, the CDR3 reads TGCAGTGCTAATGCCCCAGGGAAATCACCCCTCCACTTT. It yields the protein CSANAPGKSPLHF.

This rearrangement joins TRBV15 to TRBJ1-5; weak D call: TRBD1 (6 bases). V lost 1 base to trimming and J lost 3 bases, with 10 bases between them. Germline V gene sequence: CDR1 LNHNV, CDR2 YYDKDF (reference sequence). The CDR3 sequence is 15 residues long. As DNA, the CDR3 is TGTGCCACCAGCAGAGTTAGGGGGTACAATCAGCCCCAGCATTTT. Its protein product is CATSRVRGYNQPQHF.

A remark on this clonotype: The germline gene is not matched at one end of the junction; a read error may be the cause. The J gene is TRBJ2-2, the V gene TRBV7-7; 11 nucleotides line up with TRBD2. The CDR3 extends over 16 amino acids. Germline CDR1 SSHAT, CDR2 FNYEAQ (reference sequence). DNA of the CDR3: TGTGCTAGCAGGCCCACTAGCGGGGGGAACACCGGGGAGCTGTTTTTT. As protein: CASRPTSGGNTGELFF.

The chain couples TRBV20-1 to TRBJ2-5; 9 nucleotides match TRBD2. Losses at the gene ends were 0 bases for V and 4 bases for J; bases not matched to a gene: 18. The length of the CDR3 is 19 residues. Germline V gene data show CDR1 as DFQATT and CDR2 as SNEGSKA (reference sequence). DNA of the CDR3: TGCAGTGCTAGAGACCTCGATCCTCAGACTAGCGGATTGCGAGAGACCCAGTACTTC. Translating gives CSARDLDPQTSGLRETQYF.

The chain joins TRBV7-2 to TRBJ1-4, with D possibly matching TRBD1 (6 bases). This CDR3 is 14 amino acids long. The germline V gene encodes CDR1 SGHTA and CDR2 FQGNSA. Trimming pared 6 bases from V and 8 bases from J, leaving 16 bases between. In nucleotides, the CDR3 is TGTGCCAGCAGTCAGGGGATCCGGAGAGAAAAACTGTTTTTT. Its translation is CASSQGIRREKLFF.

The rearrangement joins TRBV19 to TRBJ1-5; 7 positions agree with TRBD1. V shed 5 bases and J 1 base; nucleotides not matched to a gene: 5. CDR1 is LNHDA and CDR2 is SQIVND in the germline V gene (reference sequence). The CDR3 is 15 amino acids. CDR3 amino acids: CASSRTGLSNQPQHF. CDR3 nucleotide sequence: TGTGCCAGTAGTCGGACAGGACTAAGCAATCAGCCCCAGCATTTT.

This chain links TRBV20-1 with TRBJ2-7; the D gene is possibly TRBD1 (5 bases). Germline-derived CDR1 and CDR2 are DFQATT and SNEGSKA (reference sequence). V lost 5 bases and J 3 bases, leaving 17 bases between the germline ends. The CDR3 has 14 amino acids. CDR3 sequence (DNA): TGCAGTGCTTCAGAACCAACAGGAATCTACGAGCAGTACTTC. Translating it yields CSASEPTGIYEQYF.

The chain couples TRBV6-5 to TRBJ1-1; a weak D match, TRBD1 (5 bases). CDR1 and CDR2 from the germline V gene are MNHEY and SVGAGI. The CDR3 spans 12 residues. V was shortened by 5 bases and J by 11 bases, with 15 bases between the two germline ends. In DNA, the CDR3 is TGTGCCAGCAGTCCCCCCTGGGGGGAGGCTTTCTTT. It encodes CASSPPWGEAFF.

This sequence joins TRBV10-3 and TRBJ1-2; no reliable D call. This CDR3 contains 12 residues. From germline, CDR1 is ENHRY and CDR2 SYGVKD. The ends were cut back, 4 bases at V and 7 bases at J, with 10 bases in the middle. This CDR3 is CAISATASGYTF. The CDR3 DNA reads TGTGCCATCAGTGCCACAGCCTCTGGCTACACCTTC.